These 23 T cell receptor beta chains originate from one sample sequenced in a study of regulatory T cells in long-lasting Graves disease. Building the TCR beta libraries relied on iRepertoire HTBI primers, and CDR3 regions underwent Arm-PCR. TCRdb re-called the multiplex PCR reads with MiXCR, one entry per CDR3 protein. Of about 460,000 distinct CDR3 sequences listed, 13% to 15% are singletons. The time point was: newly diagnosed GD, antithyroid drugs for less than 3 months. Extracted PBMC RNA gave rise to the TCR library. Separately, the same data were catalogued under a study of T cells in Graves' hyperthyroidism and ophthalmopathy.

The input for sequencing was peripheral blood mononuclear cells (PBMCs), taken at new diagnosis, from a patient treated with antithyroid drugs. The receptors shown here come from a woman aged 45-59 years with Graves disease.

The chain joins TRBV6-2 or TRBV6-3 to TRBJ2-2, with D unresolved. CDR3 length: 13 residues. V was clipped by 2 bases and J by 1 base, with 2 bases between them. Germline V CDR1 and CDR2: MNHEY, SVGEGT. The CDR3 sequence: CASSYENTGELFF. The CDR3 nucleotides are TGTGCCAGCAGTTACGAGAACACCGGGGAGCTGTTTTTT.

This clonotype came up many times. The CDR3 spells CAGDRIYEQYF. CDR3 DNA sequence: TGTGCAGGAGACAGGATCTACGAGCAGTACTTC. The V gene is TRBV2, the J gene TRBJ2-7; D might be TRBD1 (6 bases). Germline V gene sequence: CDR1 SNHLY, CDR2 FYNNEI. This CDR3 is 11 amino acids long.

The CDR3 region is CASSEGGTGETQYF. For the CDR3, the DNA is TGTGCCAGCAGTGAAGGGGGGACTGGAGAGACCCAGTACTTC. The V call is TRBV25-1, the J call TRBJ2-5; D perhaps matches TRBD2 (6 bases). Germline values: CDR1 MGHDK, CDR2 SYGVNS. The ends were cut back, 2 bases at V and 4 bases at J, with 11 bases in the middle. The CDR3 consists of 14 residues.

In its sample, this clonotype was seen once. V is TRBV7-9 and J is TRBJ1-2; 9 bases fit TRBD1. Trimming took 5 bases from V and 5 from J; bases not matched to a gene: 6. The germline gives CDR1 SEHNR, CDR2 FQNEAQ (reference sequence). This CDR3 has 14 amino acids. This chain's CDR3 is CASSVGTGTYGYTF. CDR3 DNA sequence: TGTGCCAGCAGCGTAGGGACAGGGACTTATGGCTACACCTTC.

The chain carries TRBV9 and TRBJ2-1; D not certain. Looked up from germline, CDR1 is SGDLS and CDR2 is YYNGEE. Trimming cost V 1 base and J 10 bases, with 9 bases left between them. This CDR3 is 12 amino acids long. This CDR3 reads CASSVTDSEQFF. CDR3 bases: TGTGCCAGCAGCGTAACAGACTCCGAGCAGTTCTTC. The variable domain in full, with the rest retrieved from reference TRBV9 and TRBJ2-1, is DSGVTQTPKHLITATGQRVTLRCSPRSGDLSVYWYQQSLDQGLQFLIQYYNGEERAKGNILERFSAQQFPDLHSELNLSSLELGDSALYFCASSVTDSEQFFGPGTRLTVL.

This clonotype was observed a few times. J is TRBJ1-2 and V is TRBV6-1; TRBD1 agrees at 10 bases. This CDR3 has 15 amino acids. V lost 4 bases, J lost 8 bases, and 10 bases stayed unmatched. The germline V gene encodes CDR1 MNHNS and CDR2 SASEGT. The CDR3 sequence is CASSVPGQGSGGYTF. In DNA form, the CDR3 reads TGTGCCAGCAGTGTCCCGGGACAGGGGTCTGGAGGCTACACCTTC.

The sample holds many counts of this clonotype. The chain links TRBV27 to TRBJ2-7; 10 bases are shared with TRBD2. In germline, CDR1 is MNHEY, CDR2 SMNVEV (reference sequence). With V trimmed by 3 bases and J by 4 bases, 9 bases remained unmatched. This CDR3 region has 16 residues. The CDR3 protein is CASSLGQTSGLYEQYF. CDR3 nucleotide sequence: TGTGCCAGCAGTTTGGGGCAGACTAGCGGGTTGTACGAGCAGTACTTC.

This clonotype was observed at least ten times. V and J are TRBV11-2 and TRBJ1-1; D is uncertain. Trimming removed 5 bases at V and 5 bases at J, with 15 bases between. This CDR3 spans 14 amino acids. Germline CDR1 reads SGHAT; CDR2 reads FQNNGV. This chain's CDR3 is CASSPTRGGTEAFF. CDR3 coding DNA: TGTGCCAGCAGCCCGACTCGTGGAGGGACTGAAGCTTTCTTT. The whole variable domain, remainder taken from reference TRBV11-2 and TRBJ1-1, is EAGVAQSPRYKIIEKRQSVAFWCNPISGHATLYWYQQILGQGPKLLIQFQNNGVVDDSQLPKDRFSAERLKGVDSTLKIQPAKLEDSAVYLCASSPTRGGTEAFFGQGTRLTVV.

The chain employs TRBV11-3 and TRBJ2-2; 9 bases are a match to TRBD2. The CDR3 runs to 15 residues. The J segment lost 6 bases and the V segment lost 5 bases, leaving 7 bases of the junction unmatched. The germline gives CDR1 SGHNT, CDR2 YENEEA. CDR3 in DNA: TGTGCCAGCAGCCCGACAGCGGGGGGTGCCGGGGAGCTGTTTTTT. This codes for CASSPTAGGAGELFF. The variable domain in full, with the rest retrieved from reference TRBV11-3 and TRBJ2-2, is EAGVVQSPRYKIIEKKQPVAFWCNPISGHNTLYWYLQNLGQGPELLIRYENEEAVDDSQLPKDRFSAERLKGVDSTLKIQPAELGDSAVYLCASSPTAGGAGELFFGEGSRLTVL.

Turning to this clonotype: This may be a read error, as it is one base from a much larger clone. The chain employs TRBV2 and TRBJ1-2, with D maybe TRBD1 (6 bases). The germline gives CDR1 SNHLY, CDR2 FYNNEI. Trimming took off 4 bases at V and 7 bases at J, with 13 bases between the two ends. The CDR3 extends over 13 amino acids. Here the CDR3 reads CASSVDLGGGYTF. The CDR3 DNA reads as TGTGCCAGCAGTGTGGACCTAGGGGGTGGCTACACCTTC.

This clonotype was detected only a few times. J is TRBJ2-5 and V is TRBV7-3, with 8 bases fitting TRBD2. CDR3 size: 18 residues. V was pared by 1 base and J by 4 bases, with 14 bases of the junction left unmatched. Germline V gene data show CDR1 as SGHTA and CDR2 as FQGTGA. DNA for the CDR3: TGTGCCAGCAGCTTAAAGGGAGGACTAGCCGTCCTCAGAGAGACCCAGTACTTC. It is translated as CASSLKGGLAVLRETQYF.

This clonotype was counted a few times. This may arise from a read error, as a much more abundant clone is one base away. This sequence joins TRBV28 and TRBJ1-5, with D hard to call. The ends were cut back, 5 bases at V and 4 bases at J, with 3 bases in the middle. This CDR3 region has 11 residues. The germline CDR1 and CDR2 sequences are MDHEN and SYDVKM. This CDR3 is CASSQNQPQHF. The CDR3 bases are TGTGCCAGCAGTCAAAATCAGCCCCAGCATTTT.

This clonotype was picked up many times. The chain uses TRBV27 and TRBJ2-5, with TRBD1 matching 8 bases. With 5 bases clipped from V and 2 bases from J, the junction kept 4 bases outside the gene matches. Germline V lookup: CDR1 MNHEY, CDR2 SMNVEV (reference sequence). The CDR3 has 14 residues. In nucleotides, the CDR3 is TGTGCCAGCAGTGCCGGGGACAGGCAAGAGACCCAGTACTTC. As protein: CASSAGDRQETQYF.

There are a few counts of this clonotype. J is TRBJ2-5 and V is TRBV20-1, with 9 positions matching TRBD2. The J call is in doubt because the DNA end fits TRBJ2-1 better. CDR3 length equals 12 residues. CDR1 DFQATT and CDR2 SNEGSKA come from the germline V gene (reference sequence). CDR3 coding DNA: TGCAGTTCATCCGGGCTAGCGGGGGAGCAGTTCTTC. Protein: CSSSGLAGEQFF.

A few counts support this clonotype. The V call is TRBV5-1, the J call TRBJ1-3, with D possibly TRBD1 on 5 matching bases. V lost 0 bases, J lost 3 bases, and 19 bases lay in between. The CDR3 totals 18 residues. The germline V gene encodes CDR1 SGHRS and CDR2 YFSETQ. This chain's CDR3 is CASSLGPRGVLLGNTIYF. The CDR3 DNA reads TGCGCCAGCAGCTTGGGCCCCCGGGGGGTCCTGCTTGGAAACACCATATATTTT.

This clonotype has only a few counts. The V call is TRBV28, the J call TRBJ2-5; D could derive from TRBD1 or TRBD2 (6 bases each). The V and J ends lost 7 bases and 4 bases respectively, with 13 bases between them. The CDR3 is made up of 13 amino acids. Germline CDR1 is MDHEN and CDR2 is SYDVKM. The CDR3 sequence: CASKGGAPETQYF. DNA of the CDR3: TGTGCCAGCAAGGGGGGCGCCCCAGAGACCCAGTACTTC.

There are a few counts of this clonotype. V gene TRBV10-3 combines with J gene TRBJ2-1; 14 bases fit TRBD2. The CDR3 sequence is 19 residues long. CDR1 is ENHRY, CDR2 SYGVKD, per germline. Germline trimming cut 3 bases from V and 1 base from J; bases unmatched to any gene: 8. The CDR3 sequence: CAISDLTSGRARSYNEQFF. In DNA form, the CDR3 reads TGTGCCATCAGTGATCTGACTAGCGGGAGGGCCCGATCCTACAATGAGCAGTTCTTC.

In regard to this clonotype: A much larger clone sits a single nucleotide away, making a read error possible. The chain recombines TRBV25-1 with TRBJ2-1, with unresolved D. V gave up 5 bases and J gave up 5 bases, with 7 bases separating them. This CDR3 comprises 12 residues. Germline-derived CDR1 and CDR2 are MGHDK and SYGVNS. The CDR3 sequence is CASSNSNNEQFF. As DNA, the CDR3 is TGTGCCAGCAGTAACTCTAACAATGAGCAGTTCTTC.

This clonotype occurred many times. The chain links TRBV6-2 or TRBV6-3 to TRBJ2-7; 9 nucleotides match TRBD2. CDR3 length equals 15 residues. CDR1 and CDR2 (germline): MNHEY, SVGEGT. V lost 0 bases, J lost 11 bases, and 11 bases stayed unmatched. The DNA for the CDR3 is TGTGCCAGCAGTTACTCGGGGGGACTAGCAGCCTCGGAGTACTTC. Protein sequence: CASSYSGGLAASEYF.

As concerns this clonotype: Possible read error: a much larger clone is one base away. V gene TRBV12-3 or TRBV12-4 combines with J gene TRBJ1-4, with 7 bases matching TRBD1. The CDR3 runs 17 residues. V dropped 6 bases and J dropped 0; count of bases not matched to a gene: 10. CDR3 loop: CASRPGTVTSTNEKLFF. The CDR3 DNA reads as TGTGCCAGCAGGCCCGGGACAGTAACCTCAACTAATGAAAAACTGTTTTTT.

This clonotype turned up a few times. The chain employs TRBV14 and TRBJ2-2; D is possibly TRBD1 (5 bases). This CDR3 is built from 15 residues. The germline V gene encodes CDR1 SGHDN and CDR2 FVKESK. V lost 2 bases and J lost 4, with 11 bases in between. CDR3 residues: CASSQLDRSTGELFF. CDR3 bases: TGTGCCAGCAGCCAACTAGACAGAAGCACCGGGGAGCTGTTTTTT.

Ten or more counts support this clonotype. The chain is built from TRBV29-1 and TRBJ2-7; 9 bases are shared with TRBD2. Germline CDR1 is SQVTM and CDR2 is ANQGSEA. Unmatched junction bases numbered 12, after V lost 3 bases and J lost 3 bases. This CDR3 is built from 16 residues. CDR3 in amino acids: CSVDGGAGGHDYEQYF. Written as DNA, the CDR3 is TGCAGCGTTGACGGAGGAGCGGGAGGCCATGACTACGAGCAGTACTTC.

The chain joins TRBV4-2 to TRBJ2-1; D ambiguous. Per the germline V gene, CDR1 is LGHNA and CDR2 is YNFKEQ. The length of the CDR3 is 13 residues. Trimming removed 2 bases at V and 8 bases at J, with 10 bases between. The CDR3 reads CASSQPHLDEQFF. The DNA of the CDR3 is TGTGCCAGCAGCCAACCCCACTTAGATGAGCAGTTCTTC.